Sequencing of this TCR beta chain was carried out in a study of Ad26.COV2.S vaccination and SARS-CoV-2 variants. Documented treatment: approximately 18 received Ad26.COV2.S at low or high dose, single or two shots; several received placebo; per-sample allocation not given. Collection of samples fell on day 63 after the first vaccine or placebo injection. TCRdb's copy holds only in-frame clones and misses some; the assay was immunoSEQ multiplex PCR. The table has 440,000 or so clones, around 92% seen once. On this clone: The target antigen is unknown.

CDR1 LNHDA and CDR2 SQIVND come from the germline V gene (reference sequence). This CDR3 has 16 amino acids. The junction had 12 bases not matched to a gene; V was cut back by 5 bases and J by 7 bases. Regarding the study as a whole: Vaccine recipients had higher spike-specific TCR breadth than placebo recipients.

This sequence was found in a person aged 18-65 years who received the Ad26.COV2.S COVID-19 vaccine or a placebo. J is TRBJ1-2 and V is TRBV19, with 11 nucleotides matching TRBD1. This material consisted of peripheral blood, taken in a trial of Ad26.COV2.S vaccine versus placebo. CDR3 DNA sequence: TGTGCCAGTAGTGGAACGGACAGGGGGCTCTTGTTTGGCTACACCTTC. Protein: CASSGTDRGLLFGYTF.